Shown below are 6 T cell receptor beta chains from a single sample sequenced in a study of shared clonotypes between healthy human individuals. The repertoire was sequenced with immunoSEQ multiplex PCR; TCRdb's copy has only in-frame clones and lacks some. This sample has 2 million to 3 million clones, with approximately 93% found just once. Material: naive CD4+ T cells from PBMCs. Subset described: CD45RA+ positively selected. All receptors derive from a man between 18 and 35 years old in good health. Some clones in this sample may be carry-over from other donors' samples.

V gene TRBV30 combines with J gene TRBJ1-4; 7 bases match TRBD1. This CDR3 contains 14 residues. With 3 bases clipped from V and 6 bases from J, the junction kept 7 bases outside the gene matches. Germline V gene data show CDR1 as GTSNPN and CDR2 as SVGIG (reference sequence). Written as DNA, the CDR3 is TGTGCCTGGAGCTCGCAGGGGGGAGATGAAAAACTGTTTTTT. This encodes CAWSSQGGDEKLFF.

The CDR3 loop reads CASSQLAGVNYNEQFF. CDR3 sequence (DNA): TGTGCCAGCAGCCAGCTAGCGGGAGTGAACTACAATGAGCAGTTCTTC. The rearrangement uses TRBV28 and TRBJ2-1; TRBD2 matches 10 bases. The CDR3 covers 16 residues. Germline V gives CDR1 MDHEN, CDR2 SYDVKM. With V trimmed by 6 bases and J by 3 bases, 8 bases remained unmatched.

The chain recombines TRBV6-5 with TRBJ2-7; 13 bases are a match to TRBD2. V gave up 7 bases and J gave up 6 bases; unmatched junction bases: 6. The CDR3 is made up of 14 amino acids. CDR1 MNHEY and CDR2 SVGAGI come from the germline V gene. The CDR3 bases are TGTGCCAGCACAATTGGGACTAGCGGGACCGAGCAGTACTTC. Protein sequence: CASTIGTSGTEQYF.

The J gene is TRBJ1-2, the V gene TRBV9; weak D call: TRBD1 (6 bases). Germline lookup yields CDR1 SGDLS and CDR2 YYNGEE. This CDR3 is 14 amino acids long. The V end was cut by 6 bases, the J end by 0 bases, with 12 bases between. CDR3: CASTQDSANYGYTF. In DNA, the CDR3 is TGTGCCAGCACCCAGGACAGCGCTAACTATGGCTACACCTTC.

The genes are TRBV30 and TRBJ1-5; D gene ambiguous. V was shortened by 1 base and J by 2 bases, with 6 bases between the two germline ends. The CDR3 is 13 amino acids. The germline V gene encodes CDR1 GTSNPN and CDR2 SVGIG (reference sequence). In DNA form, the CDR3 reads TGTGCCTGGAGTGCGGACCGCAATCAGCCCCAGCATTTT. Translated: CAWSADRNQPQHF.

CDR3 coding DNA: TGTGCCAGCAGCTTATTAAACGGACTAGCGGGAGGAGTGGCCTACAATGAGCAGTTCTTC. Its protein is CASSLLNGLAGGVAYNEQFF. The chain recombines TRBV5-4 with TRBJ2-1; TRBD2 aligns across 14 bases. The CDR3 is 20 residues long. CDR1 and CDR2 from the germline V gene are SGHNT and YYREEE (reference sequence). Germline trimming cut 2 bases from V and 2 bases from J; bases unmatched to any gene: 12.